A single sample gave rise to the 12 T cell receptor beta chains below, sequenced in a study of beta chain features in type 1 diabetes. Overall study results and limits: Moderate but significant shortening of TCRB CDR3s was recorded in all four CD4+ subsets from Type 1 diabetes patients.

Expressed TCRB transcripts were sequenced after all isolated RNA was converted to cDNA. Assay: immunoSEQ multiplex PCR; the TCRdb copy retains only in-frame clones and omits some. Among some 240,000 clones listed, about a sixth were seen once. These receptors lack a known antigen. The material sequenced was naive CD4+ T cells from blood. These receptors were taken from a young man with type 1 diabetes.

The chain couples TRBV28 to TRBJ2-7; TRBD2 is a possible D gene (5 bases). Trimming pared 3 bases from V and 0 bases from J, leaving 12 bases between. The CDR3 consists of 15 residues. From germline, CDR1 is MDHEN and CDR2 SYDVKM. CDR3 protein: CASSFSGRSSYEQYF. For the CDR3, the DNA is TGTGCCAGCAGTTTCTCGGGAAGAAGCTCCTACGAGCAGTACTTC.

In nucleotides, the CDR3 is TGTGCCAGCAGTGACGACATCGGGGGATGGCCCCAGCATTTT. It encodes CASSDDIGGWPQHF. The V gene is TRBV2, the J gene TRBJ1-5; possibly TRBD1 for D (5 bases). Per the germline V gene, CDR1 is SNHLY and CDR2 is FYNNEI. Trimming stripped 3 bases from V and 9 bases from J, with 15 bases between. The CDR3 loop spans 14 amino acids.

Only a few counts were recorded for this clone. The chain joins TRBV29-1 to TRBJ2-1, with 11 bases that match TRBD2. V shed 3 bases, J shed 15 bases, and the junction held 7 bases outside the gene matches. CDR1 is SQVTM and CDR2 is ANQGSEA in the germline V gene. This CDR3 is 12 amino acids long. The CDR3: CSVEPLAGEGFF. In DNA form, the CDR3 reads TGCAGCGTTGAGCCACTAGCGGGAGAGGGGTTCTTC.

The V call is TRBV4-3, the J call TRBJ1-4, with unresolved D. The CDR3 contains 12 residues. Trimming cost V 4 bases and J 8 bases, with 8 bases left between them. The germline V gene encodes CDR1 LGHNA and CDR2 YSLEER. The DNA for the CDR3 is TGCGCCAGCAGCCTTCGTCCGGAAAAACTGTTTTTT. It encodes CASSLRPEKLFF.

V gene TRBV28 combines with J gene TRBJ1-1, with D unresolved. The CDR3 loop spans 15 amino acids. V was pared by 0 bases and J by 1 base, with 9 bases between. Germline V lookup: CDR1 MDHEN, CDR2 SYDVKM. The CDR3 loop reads CASSLWGSKNTEAFF. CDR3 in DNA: TGTGCCAGCAGTTTATGGGGCAGTAAGAACACTGAAGCTTTCTTT.

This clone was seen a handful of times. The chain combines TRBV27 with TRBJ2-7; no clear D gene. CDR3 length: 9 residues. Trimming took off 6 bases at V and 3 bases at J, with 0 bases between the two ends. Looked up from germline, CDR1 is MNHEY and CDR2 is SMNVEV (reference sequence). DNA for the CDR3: TGTGCCAGCAGCTACGAGCAGTACTTC. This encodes CASSYEQYF.

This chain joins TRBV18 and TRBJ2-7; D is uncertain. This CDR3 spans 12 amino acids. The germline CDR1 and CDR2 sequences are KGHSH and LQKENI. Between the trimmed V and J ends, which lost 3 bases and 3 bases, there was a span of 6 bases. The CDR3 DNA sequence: TGTGCCAGCTCACCTGACGGCTACGAGCAGTACTTC. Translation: CASSPDGYEQYF.

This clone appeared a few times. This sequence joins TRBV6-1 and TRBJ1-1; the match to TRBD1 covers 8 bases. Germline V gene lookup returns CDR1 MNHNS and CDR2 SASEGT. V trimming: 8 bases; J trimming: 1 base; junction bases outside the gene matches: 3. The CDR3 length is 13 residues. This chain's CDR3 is CASSGQGNTEAFF. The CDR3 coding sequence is TGTGCCAGCTCTGGACAGGGGAACACTGAAGCTTTCTTT.

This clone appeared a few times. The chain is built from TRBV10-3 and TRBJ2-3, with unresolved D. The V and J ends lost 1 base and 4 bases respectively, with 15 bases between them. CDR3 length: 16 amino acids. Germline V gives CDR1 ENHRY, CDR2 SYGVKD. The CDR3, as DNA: TGTGCCATCAGTGAGTACGAGGTAGCTGGCTCAGATACGCAGTATTTT. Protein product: CAISEYEVAGSDTQYF.

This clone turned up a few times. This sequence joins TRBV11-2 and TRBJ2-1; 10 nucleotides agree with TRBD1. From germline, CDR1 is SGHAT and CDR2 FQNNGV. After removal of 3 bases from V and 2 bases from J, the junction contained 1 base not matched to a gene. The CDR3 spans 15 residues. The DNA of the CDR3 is TGTGCCAGCAGCTTGACAGGGGGCACCTACAATGAGCAGTTCTTC. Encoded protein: CASSLTGGTYNEQFF.

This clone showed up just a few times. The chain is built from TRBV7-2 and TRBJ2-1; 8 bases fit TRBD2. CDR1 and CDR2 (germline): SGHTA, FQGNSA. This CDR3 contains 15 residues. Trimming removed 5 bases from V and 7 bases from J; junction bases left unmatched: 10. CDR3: CASSPRNTGGNEQFF. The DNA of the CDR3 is TGTGCCAGCAGCCCGCGAAATACGGGGGGGAATGAGCAGTTCTTC.

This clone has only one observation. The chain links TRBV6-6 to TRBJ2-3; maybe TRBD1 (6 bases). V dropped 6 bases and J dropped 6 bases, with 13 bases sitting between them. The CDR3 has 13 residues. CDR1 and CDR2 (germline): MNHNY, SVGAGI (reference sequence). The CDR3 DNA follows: TGTGCCAGCAGCCTCTACAGGGAGGATACGCAGTATTTT. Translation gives CASSLYREDTQYF.